The 27 T cell receptor beta chains presented below share a single source sample, sequenced in a study of vaccination and CD4 T cells after COVID-19. Their antigens are not known. With the Oncomine TCR Beta short-read assay, DNA from cultured CD4+ T cells was sequenced. TCRdb re-called the PCR reads through MiXCR, storing one row per CDR3 protein. The sample carries 20,000 to 30,000 distinct CDR3 sequences, 45% to 50% recorded once. As to treatment: approximately 11-day PBMC culture with coronavirus spike peptide pools or control peptides (ViraFEST assay). The source material was CD4+ T cells from blood, cultured in vitro. The source is a human donor who had recovered from COVID-19.

The chain uses TRBV7-2 and TRBJ1-2, with TRBD1 matching 7 bases. With V trimmed by 5 bases and J by 4 bases, 10 bases remained unmatched. There are 15 residues in the CDR3. CDR1 is SGHTA, CDR2 FQGNSA, per germline. The chain's CDR3 is CASSGQQGRVYGYTF. For the CDR3, the DNA is TGTGCCAGCAGCGGCCAACAGGGGCGGGTCTATGGCTACACCTTC.

This clonotype is termed medium-sized. This sequence joins TRBV20-1 and TRBJ1-6; TRBD1 matches at 7 bases. This CDR3 spans 16 amino acids. Trimming cost V 4 bases and J 9 bases; bases outside gene matches: 15. The germline CDR1 and CDR2 sequences are DFQATT and SNEGSKA (reference sequence). The CDR3 protein is CSAKRGQRAYGSPLHF. CDR3 bases: TGCAGTGCTAAGAGGGGACAGCGGGCCTATGGTTCACCCCTCCACTTT.

This clonotype was observed a handful of times. V and J are TRBV28 and TRBJ2-3, with 9 bases fitting TRBD1. With 6 bases clipped from V and 5 bases from J, the junction kept 9 bases outside the gene matches. This CDR3 spans 15 amino acids. Germline assignment: CDR1 MDHEN and CDR2 SYDVKM. The CDR3 DNA follows: TGTGCCAGCAGCGATGGGACAGGGTCCGTAGATACGCAGTATTTT. It is translated as CASSDGTGSVDTQYF.

The chain uses TRBV6-5 and TRBJ2-3; D is possibly TRBD1 or TRBD2 (5 bases each). The germline CDR1 and CDR2 sequences are MNHEY and SVGAGI. Trimming stripped 4 bases from V and 1 base from J, with 15 bases between. CDR3 length: 16 residues. CDR3: CASSSPGTRRTDTQYF. The CDR3 nucleotides read TGTGCCAGCAGTTCACCTGGGACCCGCCGCACAGATACGCAGTATTTT.

This sequence joins TRBV5-1 and TRBJ2-7; D assignment may be TRBD1 or TRBD2 (5 bases each). The CDR3 has 15 residues. Trimming cost V 4 bases and J 5 bases, with 19 bases left between them. Germline CDR1 is SGHRS and CDR2 is YFSETQ. CDR3 loop: CASSIQRAGMDEQYF. CDR3 in DNA: TGCGCCAGCAGCATCCAGAGGGCAGGGATGGACGAGCAGTACTTC.

This clonotype showed up just a few times. Relative to the germline gene, one junction end is altered; a read error may explain this. The chain joins TRBV11-2 to TRBJ1-1; 8 bases fit TRBD1. The V gene's germline CDR1 is SGHAT and CDR2 FQNNGV. The length of the CDR3 is 17 residues. The CDR3 DNA reads as TGTGCCAGCACCTTAGGGCTAAGGCAGGGGGCCCTTAATGAAGCTTTCTTT. Translating gives CASTLGLRQGALNEAFF.

This clonotype was seen more than once but under ten times. This chain uses TRBV6-5 with TRBJ1-6; tentatively, D is TRBD1 (5 bases). Germline loops: CDR1 MNHEY, CDR2 SVGAGI. The V gene lost 0 bases and the J gene lost 7 bases, with 10 bases spanning the gap. The CDR3 length is 15 residues. CDR3 sequence (DNA): TGTGCCAGCAGTTACTCGTTCCGGGGGAATTCACCCCTCCACTTT. Translated: CASSYSFRGNSPLHF.

The V call is TRBV6-1, the J call TRBJ1-2; 10 bases fit TRBD1. Losses at the gene ends were 5 bases for V and 5 bases for J; bases not matched to a gene: 8. The CDR3 runs to 15 residues. Germline CDR1 and CDR2: MNHNS and SASEGT. The CDR3 loop reads CASSTRDRGHYGYTF. The CDR3 region has the DNA TGTGCCAGCAGTACACGGGACAGGGGTCATTATGGCTACACCTTC.

This chain links TRBV3-1 with TRBJ1-1; TRBD1 is a possible D gene (5 bases). The germline V and J ends were trimmed by 1 base and 1 base, with 10 bases remaining between them. From germline, CDR1 is LGHDT and CDR2 YNNKEL (reference sequence). The CDR3 extends over 15 amino acids. The CDR3 bases are TGTGCCAGCAGCCAAGCCCTCGGACAGAACACTGAAGCTTTCTTT. Its translation: CASSQALGQNTEAFF.

This clonotype was seen only a few times. The chain employs TRBV20-1 and TRBJ1-2; 10 nucleotides match TRBD1. The CDR3 contains 12 residues. Germline V lookup: CDR1 DFQATT, CDR2 SNEGSKA (reference sequence). V lost 8 bases and J lost 8; bases outside the gene matches: 8. DNA for the CDR3: TGCAGTCCGCGACAGGGGGCACGGGGCTACACCTTC. Its protein product is CSPRQGARGYTF.

By sample share, this clonotype is medium-sized. The chain uses TRBV15 and TRBJ1-5; D possibly corresponds to TRBD1 (5 bases). The CDR3 consists of 12 residues. Trimming removed 5 bases at V and 12 bases at J, with 14 bases between. Germline assignment: CDR1 LNHNV and CDR2 YYDKDF (reference sequence). In nucleotides, the CDR3 is TGTGCCACCAGCGAGCGGGGGTATGGCCAGCATTTT. Translated, it gives CATSERGYGQHF. Filled out from reference TRBV15 and TRBJ1-5, the complete variable domain reads DAMVIQNPRYQVTQFGKPVTLSCSQTLNHNVMYWYQQKSSQAPKLLFHYYDKDFNNEADTPDNFQSRRPNTSFCFLDIRSPGLGDTAMYLCATSERGYGQHFGDGTRLSIL.

This clonotype turned up a few times. The chain joins TRBV7-2 to TRBJ1-1, with D perhaps TRBD1 (5 bases). Looked up from germline, CDR1 is SGHTA and CDR2 is FQGNSA. CDR3 size: 14 residues. With 2 bases removed from V and 3 bases from J, the gap between germline ends came to 10 bases. The DNA of the CDR3 is TGTGCCAGCAGCTTAAGGGGAGGGGACACTGAAGCTTTCTTT. Encoded protein: CASSLRGGDTEAFF.

V usage is TRBV6-1 and J usage is TRBJ1-1; 9 nucleotides align to TRBD1. Looked up from germline, CDR1 is MNHNS and CDR2 is SASEGT. CDR3 size: 14 residues. After removal of 7 bases from V and 5 bases from J, the junction contained 8 bases not matched to a gene. CDR3 residues: CASTWGQGGTEAFF. Written as DNA, the CDR3 is TGTGCCAGCACCTGGGGACAGGGAGGAACTGAAGCTTTCTTT.

This clonotype appeared a few times. V and J are TRBV6-9 and TRBJ2-5; no reliable D call. The V gene's germline CDR1 is MNHGY and CDR2 SVAAGI. The V end lost 6 bases, the J end lost 1 base, and 6 bases lay between the germline ends. The CDR3 runs 12 residues. CDR3 residues: CASRARQETQYF. The CDR3 DNA reads as TGTGCCAGCAGGGCCCGCCAAGAGACCCAGTACTTC.

The table lists this clonotype with a few counts. V gene TRBV15 combines with J gene TRBJ2-3; 9 nucleotides line up with TRBD1. V lost 6 bases to trimming and J lost 6 bases; unmatched junction nucleotides: 10. The germline V gene encodes CDR1 LNHNV and CDR2 YYDKDF (reference sequence). The CDR3 is 15 residues long. The CDR3: CATSSGGDRVDTQYF. DNA for the CDR3: TGTGCCACCAGTTCGGGCGGGGACAGGGTTGATACGCAGTATTTT.

The chain recombines TRBV7-2 with TRBJ2-4; D unresolved. The V end was cut by 1 base, the J end by 6 bases, with 7 bases between. The CDR3 contains 13 residues. The germline CDR1 and CDR2 sequences are SGHTA and FQGNSA. This CDR3 is CASSLGPLNIQYF. The CDR3, as DNA: TGTGCCAGCAGCTTAGGTCCTTTAAACATTCAGTACTTC.

V and J are TRBV30 and TRBJ2-7; 8 nucleotides match TRBD2. CDR1 is GTSNPN and CDR2 is SVGIG in the germline V gene (reference sequence). V lost 1 base to trimming and J lost 6 bases; unmatched junction nucleotides: 11. This CDR3 is 15 amino acids long. The DNA of the CDR3 is TGTGCCTGGAGTGACTGGGCGGGAGGCCTTACCGAGCAGTACTTC. Translated: CAWSDWAGGLTEQYF. Variable domain in full (rest from reference TRBV30 and TRBJ2-7): SQTIHQWPATLVQPVGSPLSLECTVEGTSNPNLYWYRQAAGRGLQLLFYSVGIGQISSEVPQNLSASRPQDRQFILSSKKLLLSDSGFYLCAWSDWAGGLTEQYFGPGTRLTVT.

The chain joins TRBV28 to TRBJ1-5, with D possibly matching TRBD1 (6 bases). The CDR3 length is 15 residues. The germline CDR1 and CDR2 sequences are MDHEN and SYDVKM. With 5 bases removed from V and 6 bases from J, the gap between germline ends came to 17 bases. As DNA, the CDR3 is TGTGCCAGCAGTGTATCCGGAACAGGGACTCAGCCCCAGCATTTT. Amino acid sequence: CASSVSGTGTQPQHF.

The chain links TRBV20-1 to TRBJ2-2; the D gene is possibly TRBD1 (5 bases). In germline, CDR1 is DFQATT, CDR2 SNEGSKA (reference sequence). With 3 bases removed from V and 6 bases from J, the gap between germline ends came to 8 bases. The CDR3 is 12 residues long. In DNA, the CDR3 is TGCAGTGCTAGTAAAGGGGCCGGGGAGCTGTTTTTT. Residues: CSASKGAGELFF.

This chain joins TRBV5-4 and TRBJ2-5; perhaps TRBD2 as D (6 bases). The length of the CDR3 is 13 residues. V dropped 6 bases and J dropped 1 base, with 10 bases sitting between them. CDR1 is SGHNT and CDR2 is YYREEE in the germline V gene (reference sequence). The CDR3 reads CASNTGAQETQYF. CDR3 nucleotides: TGTGCCAGCAACACGGGAGCCCAAGAGACCCAGTACTTC.

In DNA, the CDR3 is TGTGCCAGCTCACAGCCCAGGGGGGAGAACACTGAAGCTTTCTTT. Translating gives CASSQPRGENTEAFF. The chain uses TRBV18 and TRBJ1-1; the match to TRBD1 covers 7 bases. Germline V lookup: CDR1 KGHSH, CDR2 LQKENI. The CDR3 runs 15 residues. The V and J ends lost 4 bases and 1 base, in that order; junction bases with no gene match: 6.

V is TRBV20-1 and J is TRBJ2-5; 8 nucleotides match TRBD2. Unmatched junction bases numbered 13, after V lost 2 bases and J lost 5 bases. CDR1 is DFQATT, CDR2 SNEGSKA, per germline (reference sequence). This CDR3 is 16 amino acids long. The CDR3 region is CSARIVGREVMETQYF. The CDR3 coding sequence is TGCAGTGCTAGAATAGTGGGGCGGGAGGTTATGGAGACCCAGTACTTC.

This clonotype appeared a few times. This chain joins TRBV20-1 and TRBJ1-6; D is ambiguous. Deletions cut 0 bases from V and 0 bases from J, with 12 bases between. The germline CDR1 and CDR2 sequences are DFQATT and SNEGSKA (reference sequence). The CDR3 spans 17 residues. Written as DNA, the CDR3 is TGCAGTGCTAGAGATCGTCAGATCAGCTCCTATAATTCACCCCTCCACTTT. Its protein product is CSARDRQISSYNSPLHF.

The V gene is TRBV20-1, the J gene TRBJ2-3, with D maybe TRBD2 (6 bases). Germline lookup yields CDR1 DFQATT and CDR2 SNEGSKA (reference sequence). V was pared by 6 bases and J by 0 bases, with 16 bases between. This CDR3 contains 15 residues. The CDR3 reads CSAQRDSLSTDTQYF. CDR3 nucleotide sequence: TGCAGTGCCCAACGGGACTCCCTGAGCACAGATACGCAGTATTTT.

This rearrangement joins TRBV10-3 to TRBJ2-1, with TRBD2 identical over 7 bases. The CDR3 extends over 15 amino acids. Germline CDR1 reads ENHRY; CDR2 reads SYGVKD. Trimming cost V 4 bases and J 2 bases; bases outside gene matches: 5. The CDR3 coding sequence is TGTGCCATCAGTGGGTCAAGCGGGGCCTACAATGAGCAGTTCTTC. It yields the protein CAISGSSGAYNEQFF.

Note on this clonotype: No DNA is shown, since the ends of the CDR3 on it are uncertain; the CDR3 is the one TCRdb lists. The chain links TRBV6-2 or TRBV6-3 to TRBJ1-1. Termini included, the CDR3 measures 23 amino acids. Germline CDR1 is MNHEY and CDR2 is SVGEGT. The CDR3 sequence is CASTNQTSMYLCASSLLVTEAFF.

This clonotype showed up just a few times. The gene calls are TRBV11-3 and TRBJ2-1, with D possibly called TRBD1 or TRBD2 (5 bases each). The germline V and J ends were trimmed by 3 bases and 4 bases, with 13 bases remaining between them. CDR1 and CDR2 (germline): SGHNT, YENEEA. The length of the CDR3 is 15 residues. CDR3 DNA: TGTGCCAGCAGCTTTACTAGGGCAGGGTACAATGAGCAGTTCTTC. It encodes CASSFTRAGYNEQFF.